The T cell receptor beta chain under discussion was sequenced for a study of response to subunit inactivated influenza vaccine. Study conclusions and caveats: The authors put forward the suggestion that each seasonal influenza vaccination may bring in only a limited number of new T cells.

The sample holds many counts of this clonotype. The antigen is not known. V was pared by 9 bases and J by 2 bases, with 11 bases between. The germline V gene encodes CDR1 ENHRY and CDR2 SYGVKD. The length of the CDR3 is 14 residues. From the RT-PCR reads, TCRdb called clonotypes with MiXCR, one entry per CDR3 protein. The sample includes 400,000 to 650,000 distinct CDR3 sequences, more than 7% of them seen just once. Specimen: PBMCs from blood, collected around 25 months after vaccination. This sequence joins TRBV10-3 and TRBJ2-6; no firm D call. This clonotype was sampled from a man aged 45 to 70 who received an inactivated influenza vaccine. CDR3 loop: CAILLGAGANVLTF. Written as DNA, the CDR3 is TGTGCCATTCTCCTGGGTGCTGGGGCCAACGTCCTGACTTTC.